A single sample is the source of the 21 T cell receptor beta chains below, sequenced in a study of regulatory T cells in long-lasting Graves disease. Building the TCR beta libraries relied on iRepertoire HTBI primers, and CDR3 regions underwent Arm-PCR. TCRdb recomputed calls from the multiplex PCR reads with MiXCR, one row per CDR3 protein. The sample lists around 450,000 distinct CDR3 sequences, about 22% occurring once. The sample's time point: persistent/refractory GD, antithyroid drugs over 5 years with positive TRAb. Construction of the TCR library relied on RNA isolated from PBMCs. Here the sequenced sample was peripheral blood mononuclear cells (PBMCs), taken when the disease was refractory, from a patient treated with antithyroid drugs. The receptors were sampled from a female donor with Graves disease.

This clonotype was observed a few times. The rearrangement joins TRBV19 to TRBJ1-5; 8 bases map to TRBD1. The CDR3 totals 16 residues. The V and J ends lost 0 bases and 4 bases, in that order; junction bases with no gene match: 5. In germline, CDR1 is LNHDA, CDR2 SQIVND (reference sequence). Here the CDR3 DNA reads TGTGCCAGTAGTATAGAGGCAGGGGGCGGAAATCAGCCCCAGCATTTT. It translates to CASSIEAGGGNQPQHF.

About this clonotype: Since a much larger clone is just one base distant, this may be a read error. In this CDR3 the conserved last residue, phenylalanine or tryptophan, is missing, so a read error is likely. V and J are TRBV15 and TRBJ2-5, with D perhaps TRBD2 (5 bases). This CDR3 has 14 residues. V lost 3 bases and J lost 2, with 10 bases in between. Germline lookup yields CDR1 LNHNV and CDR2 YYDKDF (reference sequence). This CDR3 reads CATSREAEQETQYL. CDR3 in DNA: TGTGCCACCAGCAGGGAGGCAGAGCAAGAGACCCAGTACCTC.

The CDR3 is CASSYQDSNIQYF. In DNA form, the CDR3 reads TGTGCCAGCAGCTATCAGGATTCAAACATTCAGTACTTC. This chain connects TRBV7-8 to TRBJ2-4; the D is unclear. V lost 4 bases, J lost 6 bases, and 10 bases lay in between. Germline V gene sequence: CDR1 SGHVS, CDR2 FQNEAQ. The length of the CDR3 is 13 residues.

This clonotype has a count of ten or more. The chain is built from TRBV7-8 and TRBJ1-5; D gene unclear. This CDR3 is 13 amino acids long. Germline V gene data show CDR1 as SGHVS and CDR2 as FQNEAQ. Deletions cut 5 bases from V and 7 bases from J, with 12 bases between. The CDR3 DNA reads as TGTGCCAGCAGCCCACGACTGGGACAGCCCCAGCATTTT. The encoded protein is CASSPRLGQPQHF.

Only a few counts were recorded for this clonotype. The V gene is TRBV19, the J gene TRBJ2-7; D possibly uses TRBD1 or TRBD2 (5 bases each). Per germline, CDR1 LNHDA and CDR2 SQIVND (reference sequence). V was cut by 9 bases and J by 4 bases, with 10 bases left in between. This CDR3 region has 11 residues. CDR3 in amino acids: CASHGGYEQYF. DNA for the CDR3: TGTGCCAGCCATGGGGGTTACGAGCAGTACTTC.

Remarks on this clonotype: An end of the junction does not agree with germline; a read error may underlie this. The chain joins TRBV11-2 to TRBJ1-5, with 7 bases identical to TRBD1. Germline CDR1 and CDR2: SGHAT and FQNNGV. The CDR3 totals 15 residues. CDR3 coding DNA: TGTGCCAACAGCGAGACAGGGAGTAGCAATCAGCCCCAGCATTTT. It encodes CANSETGSSNQPQHF.

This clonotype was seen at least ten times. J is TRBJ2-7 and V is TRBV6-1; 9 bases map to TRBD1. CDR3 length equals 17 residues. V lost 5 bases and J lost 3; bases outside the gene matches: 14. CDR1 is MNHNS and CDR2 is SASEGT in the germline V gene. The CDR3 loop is CASSPGTGMVGGYEQYF. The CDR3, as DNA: TGTGCCAGCAGTCCCGGGACAGGGATGGTAGGAGGCTACGAGCAGTACTTC.

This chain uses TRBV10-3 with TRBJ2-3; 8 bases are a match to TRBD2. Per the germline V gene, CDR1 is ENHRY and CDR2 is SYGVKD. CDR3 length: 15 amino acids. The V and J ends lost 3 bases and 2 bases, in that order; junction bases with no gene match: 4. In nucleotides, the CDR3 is TGTGCCATCAGTGATCCAGCGGGGGCCACAGATACGCAGTATTTT. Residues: CAISDPAGATDTQYF.

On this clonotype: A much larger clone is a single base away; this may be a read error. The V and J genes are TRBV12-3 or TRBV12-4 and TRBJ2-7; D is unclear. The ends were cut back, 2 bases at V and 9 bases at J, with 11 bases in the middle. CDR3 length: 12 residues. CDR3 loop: CASSLWRLGQYF. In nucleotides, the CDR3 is TGTGCCAGCAGTTTATGGCGTCTCGGGCAGTACTTC.

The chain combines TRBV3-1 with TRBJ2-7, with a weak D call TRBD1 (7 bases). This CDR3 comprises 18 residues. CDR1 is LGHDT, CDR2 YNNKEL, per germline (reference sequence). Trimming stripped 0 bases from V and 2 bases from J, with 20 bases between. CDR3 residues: CASSQDGVGPGGPYEQYF. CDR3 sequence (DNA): TGTGCCAGCAGCCAAGATGGGGTTGGGCCAGGGGGGCCCTACGAGCAGTACTTC.

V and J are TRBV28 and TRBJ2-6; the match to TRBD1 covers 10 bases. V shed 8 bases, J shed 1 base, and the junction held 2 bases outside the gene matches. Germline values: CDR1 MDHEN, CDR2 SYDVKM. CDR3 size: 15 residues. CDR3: CASGTGASGANVLTF. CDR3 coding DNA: TGTGCCAGCGGGACAGGGGCGTCTGGGGCCAACGTCCTGACTTTC.

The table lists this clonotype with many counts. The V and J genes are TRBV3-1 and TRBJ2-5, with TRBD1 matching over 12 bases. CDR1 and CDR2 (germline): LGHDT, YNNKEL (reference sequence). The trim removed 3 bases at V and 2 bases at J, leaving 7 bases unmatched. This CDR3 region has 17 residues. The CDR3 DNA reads TGTGCCAGCAGCCACGGGACAGGGGGCCGGTATCAAGAGACCCAGTACTTC. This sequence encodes CASSHGTGGRYQETQYF.

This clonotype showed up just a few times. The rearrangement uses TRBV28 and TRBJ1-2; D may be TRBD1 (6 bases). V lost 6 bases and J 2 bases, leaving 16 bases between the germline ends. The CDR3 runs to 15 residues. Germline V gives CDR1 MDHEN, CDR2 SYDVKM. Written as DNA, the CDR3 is TGTGCCAGCAGAGAAGGGGGAGACGGGAACTATGGCTACACCTTC. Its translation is CASREGGDGNYGYTF.

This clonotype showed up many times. The CDR3 sequence: CASSPPIAGDGYTF. CDR3 DNA sequence: TGTGCCAGCAGCCCTCCCATCGCAGGGGATGGCTACACCTTC. The chain carries TRBV28 and TRBJ1-2; D is possibly TRBD1 (6 bases). CDR3 length: 14 residues. V lost 6 bases and J 6 bases, leaving 17 bases between the germline ends. CDR1 and CDR2 from the germline V gene are MDHEN and SYDVKM.

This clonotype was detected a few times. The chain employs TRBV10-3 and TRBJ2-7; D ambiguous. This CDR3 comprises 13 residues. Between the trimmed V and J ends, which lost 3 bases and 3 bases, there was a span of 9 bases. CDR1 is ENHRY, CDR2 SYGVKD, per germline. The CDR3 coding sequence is TGTGCCATCAGTGATCTAAAGTACTACGAGCAGTACTTC. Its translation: CAISDLKYYEQYF.

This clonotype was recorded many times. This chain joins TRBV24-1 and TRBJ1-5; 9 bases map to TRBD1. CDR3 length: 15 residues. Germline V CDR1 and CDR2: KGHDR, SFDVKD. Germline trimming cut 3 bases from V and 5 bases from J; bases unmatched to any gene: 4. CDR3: CATSDPGQGDQPQHF. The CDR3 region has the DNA TGTGCCACCAGTGATCCGGGACAGGGTGATCAGCCCCAGCATTTT.

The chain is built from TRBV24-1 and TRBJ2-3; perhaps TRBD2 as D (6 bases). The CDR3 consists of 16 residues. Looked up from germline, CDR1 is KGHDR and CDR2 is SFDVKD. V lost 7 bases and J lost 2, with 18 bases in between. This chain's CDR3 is CATSENAGQFTDTQYF. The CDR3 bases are TGTGCCACCAGCGAGAATGCGGGGCAGTTCACAGATACGCAGTATTTT.

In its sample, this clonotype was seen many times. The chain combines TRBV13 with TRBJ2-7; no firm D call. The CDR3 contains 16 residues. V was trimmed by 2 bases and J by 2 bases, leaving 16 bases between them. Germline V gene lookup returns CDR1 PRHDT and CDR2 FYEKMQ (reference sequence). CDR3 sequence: CASSLRGRSQTYEQYF. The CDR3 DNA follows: TGTGCCAGCAGCTTAAGAGGTCGGAGCCAAACCTACGAGCAGTACTTC.

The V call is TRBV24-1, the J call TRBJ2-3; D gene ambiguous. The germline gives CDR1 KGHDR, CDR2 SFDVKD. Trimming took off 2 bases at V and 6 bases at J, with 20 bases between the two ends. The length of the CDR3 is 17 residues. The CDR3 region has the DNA TGTGCCACCAGTGATTCCGAAGGTGGCAGTCCAATGGATACGCAGTATTTT. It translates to CATSDSEGGSPMDTQYF.

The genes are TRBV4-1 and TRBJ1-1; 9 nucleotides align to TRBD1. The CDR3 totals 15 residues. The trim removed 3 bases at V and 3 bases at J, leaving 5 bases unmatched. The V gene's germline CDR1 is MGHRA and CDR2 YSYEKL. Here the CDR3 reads CASSQGTGMYTEAFF. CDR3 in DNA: TGCGCCAGCAGCCAGGGGACAGGGATGTACACTGAAGCTTTCTTT.

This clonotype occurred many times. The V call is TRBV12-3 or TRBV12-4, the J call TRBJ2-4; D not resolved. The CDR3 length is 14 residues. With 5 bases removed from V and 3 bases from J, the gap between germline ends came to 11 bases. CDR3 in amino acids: CASSPLGGKNIQYF. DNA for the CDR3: TGTGCCAGCAGTCCTTTGGGTGGCAAAAACATTCAGTACTTC.